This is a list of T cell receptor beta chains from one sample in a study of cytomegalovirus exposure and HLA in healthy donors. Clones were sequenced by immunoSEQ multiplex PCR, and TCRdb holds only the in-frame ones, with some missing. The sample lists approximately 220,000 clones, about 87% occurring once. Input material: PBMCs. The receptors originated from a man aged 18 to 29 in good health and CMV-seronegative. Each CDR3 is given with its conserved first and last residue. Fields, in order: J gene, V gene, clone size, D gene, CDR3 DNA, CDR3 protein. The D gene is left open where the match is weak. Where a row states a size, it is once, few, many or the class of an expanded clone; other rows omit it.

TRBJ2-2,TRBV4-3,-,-,TGCGCCAGCAGACGTGGGAGCGCCGGGGAGCTGTTTTTT,CASRRGSAGELFF
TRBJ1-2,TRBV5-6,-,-,TGTGCCAGCAGCTTGGATTTTGCCAGGGGAAATGGCTACACCTTC,CASSLDFARGNGYTF
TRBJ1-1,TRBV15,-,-,TGTGCCACCAGCAGAGATGCCAGAGAAGCTTTCTTT,CATSRDAREAFF
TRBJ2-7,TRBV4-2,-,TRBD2,TGTGCCAGCAGCCAAGATTTGAGCCCCGGGGGGAACGAGCAGTACTTC,CASSQDLSPGGNEQYF
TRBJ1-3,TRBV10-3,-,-,TGTGCCATCAGTGAGCAGATACAGATCTCTGGAAACACCATATATTTT,CAISEQIQISGNTIYF
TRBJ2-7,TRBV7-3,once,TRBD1,TGTGCCAGCAGCTCGACAGGGTACGAGCAGTACTTC,CASSSTGYEQYF
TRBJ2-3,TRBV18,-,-,TGTGCCAGCTCACCCTCCACAGATACGCAGTATTTT,CASSPSTDTQYF
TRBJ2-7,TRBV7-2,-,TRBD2,TGTGCCAGCAGCTCGGGACTAGCGGGTAGCTCCTACGAGCAGTACTTC,CASSSGLAGSSYEQYF
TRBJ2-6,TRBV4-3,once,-,TGCGCCAGCAGCCAAGGCAGTGCTGGGGCCAACGTCCTGACTTTC,CASSQGSAGANVLTF
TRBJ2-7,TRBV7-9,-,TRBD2,TGTGCCAGCAGCCCCAGTCTGCTAGCGGGGGGGTACGAGCAGTACTTC,CASSPSLLAGGYEQYF
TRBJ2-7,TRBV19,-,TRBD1,TGTGCCAGTAGCCCGACAGGGCCCTCCTACGAGCAGTACTTC,CASSPTGPSYEQYF
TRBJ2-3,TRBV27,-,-,TGTGCCAGCAGTTTACCTGCAGATACGCAGTATTTT,CASSLPADTQYF
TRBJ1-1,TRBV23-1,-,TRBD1,TGCGCCAGCAGTCAATCGAGGGGACAGGGGAAGAGGAACACTGAAGCTTTCTTT,CASSQSRGQGKRNTEAFF
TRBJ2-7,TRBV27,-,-,TGTGCCAGCAGACCCGTCGCAGGGGCGGCGAACGAGCAGTACTTC,CASRPVAGAANEQYF
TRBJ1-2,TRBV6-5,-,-,TGTGCCAGCAAGCGAGGATACCCTAACTATGGCTACACCTTC,CASKRGYPNYGYTF
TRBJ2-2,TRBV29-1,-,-,TGCAGCGTACGAATAGGGGGGGCGAACACCGGGGAGCTGTTTTTT,CSVRIGGANTGELFF
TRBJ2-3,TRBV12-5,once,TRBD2,TGTGCTAGTGGAGAAGGACTAGCGGTGACAGATACGCAGTATTTT,CASGEGLAVTDTQYF
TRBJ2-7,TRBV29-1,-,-,TGCAGCGTTGGGCAGGGCGACTACGAGCAGTACTTC,CSVGQGDYEQYF
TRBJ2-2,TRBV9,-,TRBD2,TGTGCCAGCAGCGTAGCCCCCGGGACTAGCACCGGGGAGCTGTTTTTT,CASSVAPGTSTGELFF
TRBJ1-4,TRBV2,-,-,TGTGCCAGCAGTGAAGGACGGGGGGGTGAAAAACTGTTTTTT,CASSEGRGGEKLFF
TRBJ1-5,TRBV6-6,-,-,TGTGCCAGCGGGAGCACTCAGCCCCAGCATTTT,CASGSTQPQHF
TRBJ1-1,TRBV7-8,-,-,TGTGCCAGCAGCTTAGGCTTAGGGGTGTCGATGGGCACTGAAGCTTTCTTT,CASSLGLGVSMGTEAFF
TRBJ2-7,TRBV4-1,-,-,TGCGCCAGCAGCCAAGATCTCCATGGCGGGGCCTACGAGCAGTACTTC,CASSQDLHGGAYEQYF
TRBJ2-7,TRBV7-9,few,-,TGTGCCAGCAGCTCGCAGGGTCGCGAGCAGTACTTC,CASSSQGREQYF
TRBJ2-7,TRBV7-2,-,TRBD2,TGTGCCAGCAGCCGCAAGACTAGCGGGAGGGCCTACGAGCAGTACTTC,CASSRKTSGRAYEQYF
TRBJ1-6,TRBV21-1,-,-,TGTGCCAGCAGCAAAGACCGACTGAGGAATTCACCCCTCCACTTT,CASSKDRLRNSPLHF
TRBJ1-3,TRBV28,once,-,TGTGCCAGCAGCCTACTAGCGACCAACTCTGGAAACACCATATATTTT,CASSLLATNSGNTIYF
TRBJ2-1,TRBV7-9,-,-,TGTGCCAGCCTTCCTTCGGGAGAGCAGTTCTTC,CASLPSGEQFF
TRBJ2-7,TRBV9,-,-,TGTGCCAGCAGCCTAGGGGGAGGCCACTACGAGCAGTACTTC,CASSLGGGHYEQYF
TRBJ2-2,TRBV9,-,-,TGTGCCAGCAGCCTATCCCGGGAGCCCGGGGAGCTGTTTTTT,CASSLSREPGELFF
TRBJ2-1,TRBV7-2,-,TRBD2,TGTGCCAGCCCGCTACCTCGGGGGGTAGCGGGAGGGTACAATGAGCAGTTCTTC,CASPLPRGVAGGYNEQFF
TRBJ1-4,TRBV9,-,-,TGTGCCAGCAGCCTCCGACCAGGGTTAGCGGACGAAAAACTGTTTTTT,CASSLRPGLADEKLFF
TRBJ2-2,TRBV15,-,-,TGTGCCACCAGCCCTCTAGGTCTCGGGGAGCTGTTTTTT,CATSPLGLGELFF
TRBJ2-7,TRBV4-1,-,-,TGCGCCAGCAGCCCGGTCCAGGGTAACTACGAGCAGTACTTC,CASSPVQGNYEQYF
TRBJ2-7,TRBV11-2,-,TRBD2,TGTGCCAGCAGCTTCCGGGAGGGCTACGAGCAGTACTTC,CASSFREGYEQYF
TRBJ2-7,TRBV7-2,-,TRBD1,TGTGCCAGCAGCTCGGGGACAGGGGGCTACGAGCAGTACTTC,CASSSGTGGYEQYF
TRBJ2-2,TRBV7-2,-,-,TGTGCCAGCAGTCAAAAATTTGCGCTGACCGGGGAGCTGTTTTTT,CASSQKFALTGELFF
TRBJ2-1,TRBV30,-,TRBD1,TGTGCCTGGGGGACAGGGTTGAATGAGCAGTTCTTC,CAWGTGLNEQFF
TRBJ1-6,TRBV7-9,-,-,TGTGCCGGTACTACGACAGTTCCTGGATCGATCTCACCCCTCCACTTT,CAGTTTVPGSISPLHF
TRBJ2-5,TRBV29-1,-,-,TGCAGCGTTGCCGGGAGCGAGACCCAGTACTTC,CSVAGSETQYF
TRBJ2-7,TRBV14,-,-,TGTGCCAGCAGCCAAGTTATGGGGCCTGGCGAGCAGTACTTC,CASSQVMGPGEQYF
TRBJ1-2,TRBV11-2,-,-,TGTGCCAGCAGCTTAGAGGGGGCGGTTAACTATGGCTACACCTTC,CASSLEGAVNYGYTF
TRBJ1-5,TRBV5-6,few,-,TGTGCCAGCAGCTTGGCGGGGGGGGGCGTTCAGCCCCAGCATTTT,CASSLAGGGVQPQHF
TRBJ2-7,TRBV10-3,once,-,TGTGCCACACGGGGTTTAACAGACTCGTCCTACGAGCAGTACTTC,CATRGLTDSSYEQYF
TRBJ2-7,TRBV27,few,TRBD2,TGTGCCAGCAGTTTCGGACTAGAGGGCTACGAGCAGTACTTC,CASSFGLEGYEQYF